The 11 T cell receptor beta chains presented below share a single source sample, sequenced in a study of beta chain features in type 1 diabetes. The investigators reverse transcribed all of the isolated RNA, so they sequenced expressed TCRB transcripts. Data came from immunoSEQ multiplex PCR; TCRdb stores just in-frame clones and leaves some out. The sample consists of over 300,000 clones, roughly 8% of them appearing once. Sequenced: central memory CD4+ T cells from blood. The receptors were sampled from a woman aged 18-35 years in good health.

This clone has more than one count but fewer than ten. The rearrangement uses TRBV23-1 and TRBJ2-7; TRBD1 is a possible D gene (5 bases). TRBV23-1 is filed as an ORF, its function uncertain. The V end lost 5 bases, the J end lost 3 bases, and 20 bases lay between the germline ends. The CDR3 consists of 16 residues. CDR3 in amino acids: CASSATLTEVYYEQYF. CDR3 sequence (DNA): TGCGCCAGCAGTGCGACTTTGACAGAAGTTTACTACGAGCAGTACTTC.

Only a few counts were recorded for this clone. V gene TRBV9 combines with J gene TRBJ2-3, with TRBD2 as a possible D gene (6 bases). V was cut by 4 bases and J by 0 bases, with 12 bases left in between. The CDR3 contains 15 residues. Germline CDR1 reads SGDLS; CDR2 reads YYNGEE. CDR3 loop: CASSPASGSTDTQYF. As DNA, the CDR3 is TGTGCCAGCAGCCCGGCCAGCGGGAGCACAGATACGCAGTATTTT.

The chain joins TRBV6-6 to TRBJ2-7; 7 bases agree with TRBD1. This CDR3 has 13 residues. With 10 bases clipped from V and 2 bases from J, the junction kept 8 bases outside the gene matches. Germline V gene lookup returns CDR1 MNHNY and CDR2 SVGAGI (reference sequence). This chain's CDR3 is CATARDRTYEQYF. As DNA, the CDR3 is TGTGCCACGGCCAGGGACAGAACCTACGAGCAGTACTTC.

This chain uses TRBV7-9 with TRBJ2-7; a weak D match, TRBD1 (5 bases). This CDR3 contains 14 residues. V dropped 10 bases and J dropped 2 bases, with 18 bases sitting between them. Germline CDR1 SEHNR, CDR2 FQNEAQ (reference sequence). The CDR3: CATDLGRVPYEQYF. The CDR3 nucleotides are TGTGCCACCGACCTCGGCAGGGTCCCCTACGAGCAGTACTTC.

This chain links TRBV19 with TRBJ2-7; no definite D call. Trimming removed 5 bases at V and 0 bases at J, with 17 bases between. Germline V gene data show CDR1 as LNHDA and CDR2 as SQIVND (reference sequence). CDR3 length equals 16 residues. The CDR3 spells CASSLQSGRTSYEQYF. CDR3 DNA sequence: TGTGCCAGTAGTCTTCAGAGTGGGCGGACCTCCTACGAGCAGTACTTC.

The chain has TRBV7-6 and TRBJ2-1; no firm D call. Per the germline V gene, CDR1 is SGHVS and CDR2 is FNYEAQ. The ends were cut back, 1 base at V and 9 bases at J, with 7 bases in the middle. CDR3 size: 12 residues. In nucleotides, the CDR3 is TGTGCCAGCAGCTTAGTGAAGAGTGAGCAGTTCTTC. This gives the protein CASSLVKSEQFF.

The chain employs TRBV4-3 and TRBJ1-3; 8 bases line up with TRBD1. This CDR3 has 16 residues. V gave up 4 bases and J gave up 4 bases; unmatched junction bases: 9. Germline CDR1 LGHNA, CDR2 YSLEER. CDR3 DNA: TGCGCCAGCAGCCCAGCCTCCGGGACAGGAGGAAACACCATATATTTT. It specifies CASSPASGTGGNTIYF.

This chain uses TRBV21-1 with TRBJ2-3; no check of the table's D call, TRBD2, against the DNA was made. TRBV21-1 has pseudogene status. The CDR3 spans 17 residues. DNA of the CDR3: TGTGCCAGCAGCAAAGGGACGCCGGGAGCGGGGACAGATACGCAGTATTTT. Translated, it gives CASSKGTPGAGTDTQYF.

This clone was observed a handful of times. Within the sample, other DNA sequences also encode this same CDR3. The gene calls are TRBV7-2 and TRBJ2-1; a weak D match, TRBD2 (5 bases). V was pared by 1 base and J by 4 bases, with 5 bases between. The CDR3 runs to 13 residues. Germline lookup yields CDR1 SGHTA and CDR2 FQGNSA. The CDR3 loop is CASSLGLYNEQFF. The CDR3 bases are TGTGCCAGCAGCTTAGGACTATACAATGAGCAGTTCTTC.

This clone appeared a few times. V gene TRBV7-2 combines with J gene TRBJ2-7; 8 nucleotides align to TRBD2. The J segment lost 1 base and the V segment lost 7 bases, leaving 6 bases of the junction unmatched. The CDR3 extends over 14 amino acids. Looked up from germline, CDR1 is SGHTA and CDR2 is FQGNSA. DNA for the CDR3: TGTGCCAGCAAGCAAAGCGGGGGTTCCTACGAGCAGTACTTC. Protein product: CASKQSGGSYEQYF.

This clone was detected a few times. The chain is built from TRBV5-1 and TRBJ1-1; tentatively, D is TRBD1 (5 bases). The V end lost 5 bases, the J end lost 6 bases, and 14 bases lay between the germline ends. Germline V lookup: CDR1 SGHRS, CDR2 YFSETQ. The CDR3 contains 13 residues. The CDR3 DNA reads TGCGCCAGCAGAGATCAGGGCTCGGCTGAAGCTTTCTTT. This encodes CASRDQGSAEAFF.